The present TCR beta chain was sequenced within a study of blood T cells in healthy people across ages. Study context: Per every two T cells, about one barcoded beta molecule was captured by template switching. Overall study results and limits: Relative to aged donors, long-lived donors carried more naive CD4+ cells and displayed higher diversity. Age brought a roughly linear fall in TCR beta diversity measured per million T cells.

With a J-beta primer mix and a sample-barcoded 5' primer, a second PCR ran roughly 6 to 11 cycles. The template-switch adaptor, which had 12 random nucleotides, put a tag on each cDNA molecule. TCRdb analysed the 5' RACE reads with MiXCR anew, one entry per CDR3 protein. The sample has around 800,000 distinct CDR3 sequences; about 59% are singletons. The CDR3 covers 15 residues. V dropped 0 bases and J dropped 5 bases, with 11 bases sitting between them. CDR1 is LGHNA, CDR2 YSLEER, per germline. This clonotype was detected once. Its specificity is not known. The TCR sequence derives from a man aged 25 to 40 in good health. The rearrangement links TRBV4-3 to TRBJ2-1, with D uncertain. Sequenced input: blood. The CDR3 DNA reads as TGCGCCAGCAGCCAAGATCAGGCAGATAACAATGAGCAGTTCTTC. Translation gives CASSQDQADNNEQFF.